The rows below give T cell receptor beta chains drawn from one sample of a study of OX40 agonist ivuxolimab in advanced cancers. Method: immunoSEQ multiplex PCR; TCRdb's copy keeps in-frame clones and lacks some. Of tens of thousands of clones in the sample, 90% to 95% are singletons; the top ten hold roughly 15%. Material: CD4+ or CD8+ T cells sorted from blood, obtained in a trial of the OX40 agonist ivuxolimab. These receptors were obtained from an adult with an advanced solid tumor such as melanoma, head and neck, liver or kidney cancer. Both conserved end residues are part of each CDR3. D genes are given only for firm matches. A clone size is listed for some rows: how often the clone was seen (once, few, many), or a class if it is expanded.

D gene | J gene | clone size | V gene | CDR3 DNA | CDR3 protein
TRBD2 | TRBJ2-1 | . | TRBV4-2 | TGTGCCAGCAGCCAAGATCGAGGACGGGAGGGCACTGACAATGAGCAGTTCTTC | CASSQDRGREGTDNEQFF
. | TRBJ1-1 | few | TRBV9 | TGTGCCAGCAGCCCGGGGGATCCAGAAGCTTTCTTT | CASSPGDPEAFF
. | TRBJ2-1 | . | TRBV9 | TGTGCCAGCAGCGTAGACTACAATGAGCAGTTCTTC | CASSVDYNEQFF
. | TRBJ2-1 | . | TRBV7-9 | TGTGCCAGCCGGGGGAGGCCGGATAGCTCCTACAATGAGCAGTTCTTC | CASRGRPDSSYNEQFF
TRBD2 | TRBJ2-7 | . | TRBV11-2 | TGTGCCAGCAGCTTAGTCAGCGGGGCCTCCTACGAGCAGTACTTC | CASSLVSGASYEQYF
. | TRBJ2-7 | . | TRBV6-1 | TGTGCCAGCAGTGATGGCCCTTCCTACGAGCAGTACTTC | CASSDGPSYEQYF
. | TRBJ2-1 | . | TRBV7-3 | TGTGCCAGCAGCTTAAGCATTTACAATGAGCAGTTCTTC | CASSLSIYNEQFF
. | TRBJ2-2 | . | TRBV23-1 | TGCGCCAGCAGTCCCTCCCCCCCCAACGACGGGGAGAACACCGGGGAGCTGTTTTTT | CASSPSPPNDGENTGELFF
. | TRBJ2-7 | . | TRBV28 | TGTGCCAGCAGCTACCCGGGGCGGGAGCAGTACTTC | CASSYPGREQYF
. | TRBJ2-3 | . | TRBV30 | TGTGCCTGGAGTCCCCATCCCACAGATACGCAGTATTTT | CAWSPHPTDTQYF
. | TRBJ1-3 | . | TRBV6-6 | TGTGCCAGCAGTACAGCCTCTGGAAACACCATATATTTT | CASSTASGNTIYF
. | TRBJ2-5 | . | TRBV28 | TGTGCCAGCAGCCAAACGGGGGCCGGAGAGACCCAGTACTTC | CASSQTGAGETQYF
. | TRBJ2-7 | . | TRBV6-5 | TGTGCCAGCAGCCACAACGGGGGGACAATCTACGAGCAGTACTTC | CASSHNGGTIYEQYF
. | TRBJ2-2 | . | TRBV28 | TGTGCCAGCAGTTTAGGGGGGAACACCGGGGAGCTGTTTTTT | CASSLGGNTGELFF
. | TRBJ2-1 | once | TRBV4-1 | TGCGCCAGCAGCCAGTCTTATCAGGGGAGCTACAATGAGCAGTTCTTC | CASSQSYQGSYNEQFF
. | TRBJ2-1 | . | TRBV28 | TGTGCCAGCAGTTTAGAAGGGGCGCATGAGCAGTTCTTC | CASSLEGAHEQFF
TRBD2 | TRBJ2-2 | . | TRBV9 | TGTGCCAGCAGCGGGGCTAGCGGCCCTGCGGGGCGGGAGCTGTTTTTT | CASSGASGPAGRELFF
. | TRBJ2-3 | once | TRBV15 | TGTGCCACCAGCAAAGGGACAAACACAGATACGCAGTATTTT | CATSKGTNTDTQYF
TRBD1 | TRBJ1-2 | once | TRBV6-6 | TGTGCCAGCAGGCTAGTGACAGGGGGCGGACTTGGCTACACCTTC | CASRLVTGGGLGYTF
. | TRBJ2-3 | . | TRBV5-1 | TGCGCCAGCAACCCCCCGGGGGCGGGATACACAGATACGCAGTATTTT | CASNPPGAGYTDTQYF
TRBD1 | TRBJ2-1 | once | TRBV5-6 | TGTGCCAGCAGGGATAAAGGACAGGGGGCATGGGAGCAGTTCTTC | CASRDKGQGAWEQFF
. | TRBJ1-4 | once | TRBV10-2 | TGCGCCAGCAGTGAACTGGCCGAGGCAACTAATGAAAAACTGTTTTTT | CASSELAEATNEKLFF
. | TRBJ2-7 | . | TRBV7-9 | TGTGCCAGCAGCTTAGCTGGGAGCGAGCAGTACTTC | CASSLAGSEQYF
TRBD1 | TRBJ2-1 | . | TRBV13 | TGTGCCAGCAGCTCCAGGACAGGGGGCTGGGATGAGCAGTTCTTC | CASSSRTGGWDEQFF
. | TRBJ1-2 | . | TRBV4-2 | TGTGCCAGCAGCCAAGATGGGCAGGGCCTGTACTATGGCTACACCTTC | CASSQDGQGLYYGYTF
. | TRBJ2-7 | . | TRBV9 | TGTGCCAGCTCCGGGGGCTCCTACGAGCAGTACTTC | CASSGGSYEQYF
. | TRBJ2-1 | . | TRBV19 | TGTGCCAGTAGTATAGAGGATAGCGGCTACAATGAGCAGTTCTTC | CASSIEDSGYNEQFF
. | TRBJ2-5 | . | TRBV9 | TGTGCCAGCAGCCCCCCATGGGGCCAAGAGACCCAGTACTTC | CASSPPWGQETQYF
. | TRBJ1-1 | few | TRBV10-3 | TGTGCCATCAGGGCGGGGCCCACTGAAGCTTTCTTT | CAIRAGPTEAFF
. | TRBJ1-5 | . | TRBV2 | TGTGCCAGCAGTGAGGGGGTCGACTGGAGCAATCAGCCCCAGCATTTT | CASSEGVDWSNQPQHF
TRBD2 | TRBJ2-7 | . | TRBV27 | TGTGCCAGCAGTTTGGGACTAGCCTACGAGCAGTACTTC | CASSLGLAYEQYF
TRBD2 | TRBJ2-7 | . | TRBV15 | TGTGCCACTAGCCCCTCTGCGGGAGGACCCTACGAGCAGTACTTC | CATSPSAGGPYEQYF
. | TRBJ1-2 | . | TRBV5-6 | TGTGCCAGCAGCTTTCTAGAGGCAATTAACTATGGCTACACCTTC | CASSFLEAINYGYTF
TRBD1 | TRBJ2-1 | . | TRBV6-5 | TGTGCCAGCAGTTACAGGGACAGCAATGAGCAGTTCTTC | CASSYRDSNEQFF
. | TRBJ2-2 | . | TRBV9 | TGTGCCAGCGGTTCGAAGGCCGGGGAGCTGTTTTTT | CASGSKAGELFF
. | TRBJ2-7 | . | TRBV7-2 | TGTGCCAGCAGCTTAGAGGCAGGGCTTAATTACGAGCAGTACTTC | CASSLEAGLNYEQYF
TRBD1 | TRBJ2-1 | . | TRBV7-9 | TGTGCCAGCAGCTCCGGGACAGACAATGAGCAGTTCTTC | CASSSGTDNEQFF
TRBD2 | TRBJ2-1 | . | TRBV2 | TGTGCCAGCAGCGACCCTAGCGGGAGGGCCTTTGAGCAGTTCTTC | CASSDPSGRAFEQFF
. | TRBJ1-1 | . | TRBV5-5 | TGTGCCAGCAGCTTGGTTGGGGGACCGGGTGAAGCTTTCTTT | CASSLVGGPGEAFF
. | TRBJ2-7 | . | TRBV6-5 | TGTGCCAGCAGTTACTCGCCAGGCTCCTACGAGCAGTACTTC | CASSYSPGSYEQYF
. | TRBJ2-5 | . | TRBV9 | TGTGCCAGCAGCGTAGGTGGTCTTCGAGAGACCCAGTACTTC | CASSVGGLRETQYF
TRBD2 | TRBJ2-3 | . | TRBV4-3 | TGCGCCAGCAGCCAAGATTTGGGGGGGAGGACGACAGATACGCAGTATTTT | CASSQDLGGRTTDTQYF
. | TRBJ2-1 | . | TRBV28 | TGTGCCAGCAGTTTAACGCCCAATGAGCAGTTCTTC | CASSLTPNEQFF
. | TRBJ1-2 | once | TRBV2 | TGTGCCAGCAGTGAAACCGATTTTCACCGATATAACTATGGCTACACCTTC | CASSETDFHRYNYGYTF
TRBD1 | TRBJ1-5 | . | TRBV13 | TGTGCCAGCAGCGAGGGACAGAGCAATCAGCCCCAGCATTTT | CASSEGQSNQPQHF
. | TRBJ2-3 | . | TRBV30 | TGTGCCTGGAGTGTCGCAGGGCACACAGATACGCAGTATTTT | CAWSVAGHTDTQYF
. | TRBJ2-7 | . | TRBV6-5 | TGTGCCAGCAGTTACGCACGACAGACAATCTACGAGCAGTACTTC | CASSYARQTIYEQYF
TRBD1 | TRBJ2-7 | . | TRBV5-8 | TGTGCCAGCAGCGACGGGACAGAAAGTTCCTACGAGCAGTACTTC | CASSDGTESSYEQYF
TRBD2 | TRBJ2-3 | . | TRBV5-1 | TGCGCCACTCACGAGGGACTAGCGGCCAAATATAGGGACGATACGCAGTATTTT | CATHEGLAAKYRDDTQYF
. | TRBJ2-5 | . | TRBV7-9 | TGTGCCAGCAGCCTCCGGGCGGAAACCCAGTACTTC | CASSLRAETQYF
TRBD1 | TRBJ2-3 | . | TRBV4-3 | TGCGCCAGCAGCCCAGACCGGGACAGGGATGCAGATACGCAGTATTTT | CASSPDRDRDADTQYF
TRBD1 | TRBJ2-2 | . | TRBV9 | TGTGCCAGCAGCGCCCGGGACAGGGTAGTTTCCACCGGGGAGCTGTTTTTT | CASSARDRVVSTGELFF
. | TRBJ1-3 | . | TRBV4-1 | TGCGCCAGCAGCCAGGCAGGGTCTGGAAACACCATATATTTT | CASSQAGSGNTIYF
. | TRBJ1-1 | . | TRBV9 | TGTGCCAGCAGCGTAGGATGGGCCATGAACACTGAAGCTTTCTTT | CASSVGWAMNTEAFF
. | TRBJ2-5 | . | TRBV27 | TGTGCCAGCAGTTTACAGAACACAGAGACCCAGTACTTC | CASSLQNTETQYF
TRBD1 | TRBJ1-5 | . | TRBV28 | TGTGCCAGCGCCGAGGTACAGGGGCAGCAGCCCCAGCATTTT | CASAEVQGQQPQHF